The 22 T cell receptor beta chains below all came from one sample that was sequenced in a study of molecular identifiers for immune sequencing clone quantification. One entry per CDR3 protein, called by TCRdb with MiXCR from the PCR reads. The profile shows 40,000 to 65,000 distinct CDR3 sequences, just over 35% of them singletons. Specimen: naive CD8+ T cells from blood, with Jurkat cell RNA spiked in. Subset defined: FACS-sorted CD8+CD4-CCR7+CD45RA+ naive T cells. These receptors were collected from a human donor in good health. Some libraries in this study had Jurkat cell RNA spiked in.

Ten or more counts support this clonotype. The chain joins TRBV9 to TRBJ2-5; D might be TRBD2 (6 bases). V lost 0 bases and J lost 5, with 11 bases in between. The CDR3 is 14 residues long. CDR1 and CDR2 (germline): SGDLS, YYNGEE. In DNA, the CDR3 is TGTGCCAGCAGCGTAGTAGGAGGGATGGAGACCCAGTACTTC. Encoded protein: CASSVVGGMETQYF. Full variable domain (remainder filled in from reference TRBV9 and TRBJ2-5): DSGVTQTPKHLITATGQRVTLRCSPRSGDLSVYWYQQSLDQGLQFLIQYYNGEERAKGNILERFSAQQFPDLHSELNLSSLELGDSALYFCASSVVGGMETQYFGPGTRLLVL.

About this clonotype itself: No conserved phenylalanine or tryptophan ends this CDR3, so it is likely a read error. The chain is built from TRBV5-3 and TRBJ1-2; no clear D. TRBV5-3 is an open reading frame whose function is uncertain. The CDR3 runs to 17 residues. The CDR3 DNA reads as TGTGCCAGCAGCTTGGACCGACGTACACCTATGAACTATGGCTACACCATC. The encoded protein is CASSLDRRTPMNYGYTI.

The genes are TRBV21-1 and TRBJ2-3; TRBD1, the D gene given by the table, was not confirmed from the DNA. TRBV21-1 is reported as a pseudogene. CDR3 length: 16 amino acids. The CDR3 sequence: CASSTPMGPVPDTQYF. The CDR3 DNA sequence: TGTGCCAGCAGCACCCCCATGGGACCTGTCCCAGATACGCAGTATTTT.

The V gene is TRBV7-9, the J gene TRBJ2-5, with 8 bases lining up with TRBD2. Germline V gene data show CDR1 as SEHNR and CDR2 as FQNEAQ (reference sequence). The CDR3 consists of 12 residues. J was trimmed by 7 bases and V by 8 bases; bases with no gene match: 6. The CDR3 spells CASSGGPGTQYF. In nucleotides, the CDR3 is TGTGCCAGCTCGGGGGGGCCTGGGACCCAGTACTTC.

J is TRBJ1-5 and V is TRBV7-8, with a weak D call TRBD1 (5 bases). The CDR3 is 15 residues long. The V gene lost 3 bases and the J gene lost 2 bases, with 11 bases spanning the gap. From germline, CDR1 is SGHVS and CDR2 FQNEAQ. In nucleotides, the CDR3 is TGTGCCAGCAGCTTGTGGGGGAGGCGCAATCAGCCCCAGCATTTT. Its protein is CASSLWGRRNQPQHF.

This clonotype came up many times. V usage is TRBV12-5 and J usage is TRBJ2-5, with D tentatively TRBD1 (6 bases). The CDR3 length is 14 residues. Trimming took off 6 bases at V and 3 bases at J, with 14 bases between the two ends. Germline-derived CDR1 and CDR2 are LGHNT and FRNRAP. CDR3 protein: CASGETGFEETQYF. CDR3 DNA: TGTGCTAGTGGAGAAACAGGGTTCGAAGAGACCCAGTACTTC.

This clonotype was seen ten or more times. The chain couples TRBV4-1 to TRBJ2-3; no clear D gene. The CDR3 has 15 residues. The V and J ends lost 4 bases and 0 bases respectively, with 11 bases between them. The germline CDR1 and CDR2 sequences are MGHRA and YSYEKL. The CDR3 spells CASSPYISSTDTQYF. The CDR3 coding sequence is TGCGCCAGCAGCCCTTACATCTCTAGCACAGATACGCAGTATTTT.

This clonotype has more than one count but fewer than ten. J is TRBJ1-5 and V is TRBV5-6, with a possible D match to TRBD1 (5 bases). The CDR3 extends over 14 amino acids. The V and J ends lost 4 bases and 0 bases respectively, with 8 bases between them. In germline, CDR1 is SGHDT, CDR2 YYEEEE. CDR3 DNA sequence: TGTGCCAGCAGCAGGACAAGTAGCAATCAGCCCCAGCATTTT. Translation: CASSRTSSNQPQHF.

Of note for this clonotype: This may be a read error, as it is one base from a much larger clone. The chain carries TRBV28 and TRBJ2-5; 11 bases align to TRBD2. The CDR3 runs 17 residues. The germline V gene has CDR1 MDHEN and CDR2 SYDVKM. The CDR3 sequence: CASQPGLAVRTRETLYF. CDR3 DNA: TGTGCCAGCCAACCGGGACTAGCGGTCCGGACCCGGGAGACCCTGTACTTC.

Details on this clonotype: This sequence may be a read error, since a much larger clone differs from it by one base. This likely comes from a read error, as the CDR3 has no conserved phenylalanine or tryptophan at its end. This chain uses TRBV5-6 with TRBJ2-7, with TRBD1 identical over 9 bases. V shed 4 bases and J 5 bases; nucleotides not matched to a gene: 7. The CDR3 extends over 14 amino acids. Germline V gene data show CDR1 as SGHDT and CDR2 as YYEEEE. The CDR3 DNA follows: TGTGCCAGCAGCGAGGGGACAGGGATGAACGAGCAGTACTAC. It specifies CASSEGTGMNEQYY.

V and J are TRBV4-2 and TRBJ2-3; 12 nucleotides line up with TRBD2. CDR3 length: 21 residues. Germline CDR1 and CDR2: LGHNA and YNFKEQ. The V and J ends lost 0 bases and 2 bases, in that order; junction bases with no gene match: 15. The DNA for the CDR3 is TGTGCCAGCAGCCAAGAGTCACTAGCGGGAGGCCCCCGAGGAGCCACAGATACGCAGTATTTT. This encodes CASSQESLAGGPRGATDTQYF.

A remark on this clonotype: Given a much more abundant clone one base away, this may be a read error. The chain is built from TRBV7-9 and TRBJ2-7; D remains unclear. Germline-derived CDR1 and CDR2 are SEHNR and FQNEAQ (reference sequence). The ends were cut back, 4 bases at V and 2 bases at J, with 6 bases in the middle. The CDR3 extends over 12 amino acids. CDR3 protein: CASSSAAYEQYF. The CDR3 bases are TGTGCCAGCAGCTCGGCCGCCTACGAGCAGTACTTC.

In the case of this clonotype: One junction end does not reproduce the germline sequence, and a read error may be involved. The chain has TRBV12-3 or TRBV12-4 and TRBJ1-4; no reliable D call. The CDR3 covers 13 residues. In nucleotides, the CDR3 is TGCGCCGGCAGTTTAAGGACTAATGAAAAACTGTTTTTT. It yields the protein CAGSLRTNEKLFF.

This clonotype was picked up many times. The V gene is TRBV5-6, the J gene TRBJ2-1; D not resolved. V was cut by 4 bases and J by 6 bases, with 14 bases left in between. CDR1 is SGHDT and CDR2 is YYEEEE in the germline V gene. CDR3 length equals 14 residues. The CDR3 loop reads CASSLGPLVNEQFF. DNA of the CDR3: TGTGCCAGCAGCCTCGGACCTCTAGTCAATGAGCAGTTCTTC.

This clonotype was found once. The V call is TRBV25-1, the J call TRBJ2-1; possible D gene TRBD1, 6 bases. This CDR3 region has 15 residues. V lost 4 bases and J lost 3, with 13 bases in between. From germline, CDR1 is MGHDK and CDR2 SYGVNS. CDR3 in DNA: TGTGCCAGCAGTGCAGGGGCCAACCTCTACAATGAGCAGTTCTTC. It encodes CASSAGANLYNEQFF.

Remarks on this clonotype: This may be a read error: a much more frequent sequence differs by one nucleotide. The rearrangement uses TRBV7-8 and TRBJ1-1, with D maybe TRBD1 (5 bases). Germline CDR1 is SGHVS and CDR2 is FQNEAQ. The CDR3 length is 13 residues. In DNA form, the CDR3 reads TGTGCCTGCAGCTCGGGGCAATTCACTGAAGCTTTCTTT. Its protein is CACSSGQFTEAFF.

With regard to this clonotype: The junction shows a germline mismatch at one end, possibly a read error. V and J are TRBV15 and TRBJ2-3; 8 bases are shared with TRBD2. The CDR3 spans 16 residues. The germline CDR1 and CDR2 sequences are LNHNV and YYDKDF (reference sequence). In DNA form, the CDR3 reads TGTGCCACCAGCAGTGGCACGGGAGGGCCAACAGATGCGCAGTATTTT. Translation: CATSSGTGGPTDAQYF.

The table lists this clonotype with a few counts. The chain joins TRBV15 to TRBJ2-2, with 8 bases identical to TRBD2. The junction had 10 bases not matched to a gene; V was cut back by 8 bases and J by 5 bases. The CDR3 runs to 15 residues. Germline V gives CDR1 LNHNV, CDR2 YYDKDF (reference sequence). The CDR3 spells CATHFSGSVTGELFF. The CDR3, as DNA: TGTGCCACCCATTTCAGCGGGAGTGTTACCGGGGAGCTGTTTTTT.

Of note for this clonotype: A much larger clone is a single base away; this may be a read error. The rearrangement uses TRBV7-9 and TRBJ2-3, with D hard to call. The CDR3 runs 14 residues. V lost 8 bases and J lost 2, with 14 bases in between. Per germline, CDR1 SEHNR and CDR2 FQNEAQ (reference sequence). CDR3 in amino acids: CASRPLRDTDTQYF. The DNA for the CDR3 is TGTGCCAGCCGCCCCCTAAGGGACACAGATACGCAGTATTTT.

There are a few counts of this clonotype. This chain uses TRBV6-5 with TRBJ2-7; D might be TRBD1 (7 bases). This CDR3 region has 15 residues. Germline CDR1 MNHEY, CDR2 SVGAGI. V lost 0 bases to trimming and J lost 3 bases, with 12 bases between them. The CDR3 DNA sequence: TGTGCCAGCAGTTACTCGGGGGGACAGTTCTACGAGCAGTACTTC. Its translation: CASSYSGGQFYEQYF.

Only a few counts were recorded for this clonotype. The genes are TRBV5-4 and TRBJ1-4; D gene ambiguous. V lost 0 bases and J lost 4, with 10 bases in between. The CDR3 loop spans 15 amino acids. Germline CDR1 is SGHNT and CDR2 is YYREEE (reference sequence). DNA of the CDR3: TGTGCCAGCAGCTTGGAGGGAGGTTATAATGAAAAACTGTTTTTT. Its protein is CASSLEGGYNEKLFF.

This clonotype appeared once. Given a much more abundant clone one base away, this may be a read error. The gene calls are TRBV6-2 or TRBV6-3 and TRBJ2-3; 9 bases fit TRBD2. This CDR3 is 14 amino acids long. CDR1 MNHEY and CDR2 SVGEGT come from the germline V gene. The CDR3 is CASSFSGRTDTRYF. The CDR3 bases are TGTGCCAGCAGCTTTAGCGGGAGAACAGATACGCGGTATTTT.